Following are 25 T cell receptor beta chains from one sample sequenced in a study of regulatory T cells in long-lasting Graves disease. Arm-PCR with iRepertoire HTBI primers amplified the CDR3 regions for these TCR beta libraries. A single record per CDR3 protein comes from TCRdb applying MiXCR to the multiplex PCR reads. Here the sample spans some 340,000 distinct CDR3 sequences, about 23% being singletons. The time point: persistent/refractory GD, antithyroid drugs over 5 years with positive TRAb. With RNA extracted from PBMCs as input, the TCR library was made. The sequencing used peripheral blood mononuclear cells (PBMCs), collected when the disease was refractory, from a patient treated with antithyroid drugs. The receptors here all came from a woman aged 40 to 50 with Graves disease.

This clonotype was detected only a few times. The chain joins TRBV24-1 to TRBJ2-2, with 10 nucleotides matching TRBD2. The CDR3 covers 17 residues. Germline CDR1 and CDR2: KGHDR and SFDVKD. Trimming removed 0 bases from V and 4 bases from J; junction bases left unmatched: 4. DNA of the CDR3: TGTGCCACCAGTGATTTGCGGCTAGCGGGAGTCACCGGGGAGCTGTTTTTT. It is translated as CATSDLRLAGVTGELFF.

The V call is TRBV5-4, the J call TRBJ1-2, with a weak D call TRBD1 (6 bases). The germline gives CDR1 SGHNT, CDR2 YYREEE (reference sequence). Trimming stripped 0 bases from V and 4 bases from J, with 10 bases between. The CDR3 extends over 14 amino acids. The CDR3 reads CASSLAGARYGYTF. CDR3 DNA sequence: TGTGCCAGCAGCTTGGCGGGGGCCCGCTATGGCTACACCTTC.

Only a few counts were recorded for this clonotype. Here the CDR3 reads CSGLQRNQPQHF. The CDR3 bases are TGCAGTGGATTACAGAGAAATCAGCCCCAGCATTTT. This sequence joins TRBV20-1 and TRBJ1-5; D is unclear. Germline-derived CDR1 and CDR2 are DFQATT and SNEGSKA (reference sequence). The CDR3 covers 12 residues. Trimming removed 7 bases from V and 4 bases from J, with 11 bases in between.

This clonotype was found a few times. This chain connects TRBV5-6 to TRBJ1-6; D perhaps matches TRBD1 (6 bases). V was shortened by 5 bases and J by 6 bases, with 12 bases between the two germline ends. Germline-derived CDR1 and CDR2 are SGHDT and YYEEEE. This CDR3 is 14 amino acids long. Here the CDR3 DNA reads TGTGCCAGCAGAGAACAGGGTTCTAATTCACCCCTCCACTTT. Amino acids: CASREQGSNSPLHF.

This chain connects TRBV5-1 to TRBJ2-3; D might be TRBD2 (5 bases). The CDR3 contains 18 residues. Germline values: CDR1 SGHRS, CDR2 YFSETQ. Trimming shortened V by 2 bases and J by 1 base, and 20 bases separated the two germline ends. CDR3 nucleotide sequence: TGCGCCAGCAGCTTCAGGCTACTAGTCCCTACTGGCACAGATACGCAGTATTTT. Protein: CASSFRLLVPTGTDTQYF.

This clonotype was detected a few times. The chain combines TRBV27 with TRBJ2-7; 9 nucleotides agree with TRBD1. Germline trimming cut 2 bases from V and 2 bases from J; bases unmatched to any gene: 7. Germline loops: CDR1 MNHEY, CDR2 SMNVEV (reference sequence). The CDR3 has 16 residues. In DNA, the CDR3 is TGTGCCAGCAGTTTAGTGGGGACAGGGCTTCCCTACGAGCAGTACTTC. Protein sequence: CASSLVGTGLPYEQYF.

The genes are TRBV29-1 and TRBJ2-5; unclear D gene. The CDR3 runs to 13 residues. CDR1 SQVTM and CDR2 ANQGSEA come from the germline V gene. V lost 6 bases and J lost 3, with 14 bases in between. CDR3 residues: CSVDLYREETQYF. CDR3 DNA sequence: TGCAGCGTCGACCTCTACAGAGAAGAGACCCAGTACTTC. The full variable domain, in which reference TRBV29-1 and TRBJ2-5 provide the parts outside the CDR3, is SAVISQKPSRDICQRGTSLTIQCQVDSQVTMMFWYRQQPGQSLTLIATANQGSEATYESGFVIDKFPISRPNLTFSTLTVSNMSPEDSSIYLCSVDLYREETQYFGPGTRLLVL.

This clonotype was seen only a few times. V and J are TRBV29-1 and TRBJ1-1; unclear D gene. Trimming removed 4 bases from V and 3 bases from J, with 3 bases in between. Germline V lookup: CDR1 SQVTM, CDR2 ANQGSEA. The length of the CDR3 is 10 residues. The CDR3: CSVGYTEAFF. CDR3 nucleotides: TGCAGCGTTGGATACACTGAAGCTTTCTTT.

This clonotype was counted at least ten times. The chain employs TRBV20-1 and TRBJ2-5; 7 bases line up with TRBD1. The CDR3 spans 13 residues. With 3 bases clipped from V and 9 bases from J, the junction kept 10 bases outside the gene matches. The germline V gene encodes CDR1 DFQATT and CDR2 SNEGSKA (reference sequence). CDR3 amino acids: CSASGRGTWAQYF. The CDR3 DNA reads as TGCAGTGCTAGCGGCAGGGGGACATGGGCCCAGTACTTC.

The V call is TRBV7-9, the J call TRBJ1-6, with 7 bases aligning to TRBD1. Trimming cost V 5 bases and J 6 bases; bases outside gene matches: 4. In germline, CDR1 is SEHNR, CDR2 FQNEAQ (reference sequence). The CDR3 sequence is 14 residues long. CDR3 sequence: CASSHGTANSPLHF. DNA for the CDR3: TGTGCCAGCAGCCATGGGACAGCTAATTCACCCCTCCACTTT.

This clonotype was counted many times. CDR3 region: CAISEPGYYEQYF. The CDR3 nucleotides read TGTGCCATCAGTGAGCCGGGGTACTACGAGCAGTACTTC. This chain links TRBV10-3 with TRBJ2-7, with D perhaps matching TRBD2 (5 bases). The CDR3 sequence is 13 residues long. In germline, CDR1 is ENHRY, CDR2 SYGVKD. The V and J ends lost 2 bases and 3 bases respectively, with 8 bases between them.

The V gene is TRBV12-3 or TRBV12-4, the J gene TRBJ1-1; tentative D call: TRBD1 (5 bases). The ends were cut back, 10 bases at V and 1 base at J, with 13 bases in the middle. The CDR3 covers 13 residues. DNA of the CDR3: TGTGCCACCTTCCTGGGGCCGAACACTGAAGCTTTCTTT. Protein product: CATFLGPNTEAFF.

The chain uses TRBV2 and TRBJ2-1; no reliable D call. V lost 6 bases to trimming and J lost 9 bases, with 9 bases between them. The V gene's germline CDR1 is SNHLY and CDR2 FYNNEI. CDR3 size: 11 residues. CDR3 nucleotides: TGTGCCAGCAGGGTCTATCCTGAGCAGTTCTTC. Encoded protein: CASRVYPEQFF.

V usage is TRBV9 and J usage is TRBJ1-2; D uncertain. This CDR3 has 15 amino acids. With 7 bases removed from V and 0 bases from J, the gap between germline ends came to 16 bases. CDR1 and CDR2 (germline): SGDLS, YYNGEE. The CDR3 region is CASGAQSPTNYGYTF. In nucleotides, the CDR3 is TGTGCCAGCGGCGCCCAGAGCCCAACTAACTATGGCTACACCTTC.

This clonotype was counted many times. J is TRBJ2-3 and V is TRBV28; 7 bases are shared with TRBD2. Germline lookup yields CDR1 MDHEN and CDR2 SYDVKM. This CDR3 comprises 15 residues. The J segment lost 2 bases and the V segment lost 3 bases, leaving 5 bases of the junction unmatched. The CDR3 is CASSFPSGNTDTQYF. The CDR3 nucleotides read TGTGCCAGCAGTTTTCCTAGCGGTAACACAGATACGCAGTATTTT.

This clonotype was detected ten times or more. The chain employs TRBV27 and TRBJ2-5, with D unresolved. Trimming removed 3 bases from V and 2 bases from J, with 7 bases in between. Germline loops: CDR1 MNHEY, CDR2 SMNVEV (reference sequence). The CDR3 length is 13 residues. The CDR3 spells CASSLRRQETQYF. In DNA form, the CDR3 reads TGTGCCAGCAGTTTGAGGCGGCAAGAGACCCAGTACTTC.

There are a few counts of this clonotype. This sequence joins TRBV28 and TRBJ2-1; 8 bases agree with TRBD2. The CDR3 contains 12 residues. The trim removed 8 bases at V and 11 bases at J, leaving 8 bases unmatched. Germline V CDR1 and CDR2: MDHEN, SYDVKM. This CDR3 is CASRSGGAQQFF. CDR3 DNA sequence: TGTGCCAGCCGTTCCGGGGGGGCGCAGCAGTTCTTC.

A few counts support this clonotype. This chain connects TRBV9 to TRBJ2-7, with D unresolved. V was pared by 7 bases and J by 2 bases, with 10 bases between. The CDR3 contains 12 residues. Germline V gives CDR1 SGDLS, CDR2 YYNGEE. The chain's CDR3 is CASGSSAYEQYF. In nucleotides, the CDR3 is TGTGCCAGCGGAAGCAGCGCCTACGAGCAGTACTTC.

This clonotype was recorded at least ten times. This chain links TRBV29-1 with TRBJ2-5; D could derive from TRBD1 or TRBD2 (5 bases each). Germline lookup yields CDR1 SQVTM and CDR2 ANQGSEA. This CDR3 region has 12 residues. The CDR3: CSYGWGQETQYF. CDR3 DNA sequence: TGCAGTTATGGGTGGGGGCAAGAGACCCAGTACTTC.

This clonotype was picked up many times. The V call is TRBV11-2, the J call TRBJ2-5; TRBD1 matches at 7 bases. The junction had 4 bases not matched to a gene; V was cut back by 6 bases and J by 3 bases. This CDR3 has 13 amino acids. Per germline, CDR1 SGHAT and CDR2 FQNNGV. The CDR3 bases are TGTGCCAGCAGTCGCGACAGGGAAGAGACCCAGTACTTC. It codes for CASSRDREETQYF. Full variable domain (remainder filled in from reference TRBV11-2 and TRBJ2-5): EAGVAQSPRYKIIEKRQSVAFWCNPISGHATLYWYQQILGQGPKLLIQFQNNGVVDDSQLPKDRFSAERLKGVDSTLKIQPAKLEDSAVYLCASSRDREETQYFGPGTRLLVL.

This clonotype was counted many times. The chain joins TRBV28 to TRBJ2-5; either TRBD1 or TRBD2 may supply D (5 bases each). Trimming shortened V by 5 bases and J by 1 base, and 14 bases separated the two germline ends. The CDR3 has 15 residues. The V gene's germline CDR1 is MDHEN and CDR2 SYDVKM. The CDR3 region has the DNA TGTGCCAGCAGTCCCCTGGGGGTTGGCCAAGAGACCCAGTACTTC. Its protein is CASSPLGVGQETQYF.

Concerning this clonotype itself: A much bigger clone sits one base away, suggesting this may be a read error. The rearrangement links TRBV12-3 or TRBV12-4 to TRBJ2-7; TRBD2 is a possible D gene (6 bases). With 3 bases removed from V and 6 bases from J, the gap between germline ends came to 24 bases. This CDR3 region has 17 residues. The DNA of the CDR3 is TGTGCCAGCAGTTTTTTTTCCTCCAGCGGGTGTCTTAGCGAGCAGTACTTC. Its translation is CASSFFSSSGCLSEQYF.

There are a few counts of this clonotype. This chain uses TRBV20-1 with TRBJ2-5, with D perhaps TRBD1 (6 bases). Between the trimmed V and J ends, which lost 2 bases and 3 bases, there was a span of 13 bases. CDR1 and CDR2 from the germline V gene are DFQATT and SNEGSKA (reference sequence). The CDR3 runs 14 residues. CDR3 coding DNA: TGCAGTGCTAGACAGGGGCTAGACGAAGAGACCCAGTACTTC. It translates to CSARQGLDEETQYF.

This clonotype came up many times. The chain joins TRBV20-1 to TRBJ1-2, with D uncertain. Deletions cut 6 bases from V and 5 bases from J, with 7 bases between. Germline V CDR1 and CDR2: DFQATT, SNEGSKA (reference sequence). CDR3 length: 10 amino acids. This CDR3 is CSARYYGYTF. The CDR3, as DNA: TGCAGTGCCCGTTATTATGGCTACACCTTC.

This clonotype was counted many times. This sequence joins TRBV20-1 and TRBJ2-5, with 9 bases fitting TRBD2. CDR1 and CDR2 from the germline V gene are DFQATT and SNEGSKA (reference sequence). CDR3 size: 13 residues. The CDR3 loop is CSPSGIGGETQYF. The CDR3 DNA is TGCAGCCCTAGCGGGATAGGGGGGGAGACCCAGTACTTC.